The 5 T cell receptor beta chains given below trace back to one sample, sequenced in a study of tissue T cells after allogeneic stem cell transplantation. TCRdb's copy holds only in-frame clones and misses some; the assay was immunoSEQ multiplex PCR. The sample contains about 7,400 clones, 68% of which appear only once. The specimen sequenced was blood. Every receptor here comes from a female BALB/c mouse in good health. For this mouse line, the MHC haplotype is H2-d.

Worth noting for this clone: Genes and germline come from the mouse. The read terminates 1 residue ahead of where the CDR3 ends, so the germline J gene completes it. V usage is TRBV2 and J usage is TRBJ1-1; possibly TRBD1 for D (6 bases). Germline V gives CDR1 LGHNA, CDR2 YSYQKL. The CDR3 covers 15 residues. Trimming pared 1 base from V and 1 base from J, leaving 10 bases between. CDR3 DNA (partial): TGTGCCAGCAGCCAAGCCCTGGACAGAAACACAGAAGTCTTC. Translating it yields CASSQALDRNTEVF. The whole CDR3 protein reads CASSQALDRNTEVFF.

Of note for this clone: Germline and genes: mouse. The read ends 1 residue shy of where the CDR3 ends; the end is completed using the germline J gene. This chain links TRBV31 with TRBJ1-4; the match to TRBD1 covers 9 bases. The CDR3 is made up of 14 amino acids. Trimming at V came to 2 bases and at J to 7 bases, leaving 5 bases not matched to a gene. Germline CDR1 GKSSPN, CDR2 SITVG. The sequenced CDR3 bases are TGTGCCTGGAGTAGGGACAGGGAAGGCGAAAGATTATTT. It yields the protein CAWSRDREGERLF. The CDR3 as a whole reads CAWSRDREGERLFF. Variable domain in full (rest from reference TRBV31 and TRBJ1-4): AQTIHQWPVAEIKAVGSPLSLGCTIKGKSSPNLYWYWQATGGTLQQLFYSITVGQVESVVQLNLSASRPKDDQFILSTEKLLLSHSGFYLCAWSRDREGERLFFGHGTKLSVL.

Remarks on this clone: Gene names and germline match the mouse. The sequence runs out 1 residue before the end of the CDR3; the remainder is reconstructed from the germline J gene. The chain recombines TRBV13-1 with TRBJ2-5; D uncertain. CDR1 and CDR2 from the germline V gene are NSHNY and SYGAGN. V was pared by 2 bases and J by 2 bases, with 9 bases between. CDR3 size: 14 residues. The chain's CDR3 is CASSEGGPQDTQYF. Incomplete CDR3 DNA: TGTGCCAGCAGTGAGGGTGGGCCCCAAGACACCCAGTAC.

A word on this clone: Gene names are the mouse ones. Read data end 1 residue before the CDR3 end; the end is taken from the germline J gene. This chain uses TRBV5 with TRBJ1-6, with a weak D call TRBD1 (6 bases). TRBJ1-6 carries the ORF label, with uncertain function. Germline CDR1 LGHNA, CDR2 YNLKQL (reference sequence). Trimming took off 0 bases at V and 5 bases at J, with 11 bases between the two ends. This CDR3 is built from 16 residues. The CDR3: CASSQEQGIHNSPLYF. CDR3 bases read: TGTGCCAGCAGCCAAGAGCAGGGGATCCATAATTCGCCCCTCTAC.

Comment on this clone: The gene names given are mouse names. The covered CDR3 bases are TGTGCCAGCAGCCAAGGTAGCGGGGCTGGAAATACGCTCTAT. Translated, it gives CASSQGSGAGNTLY. The complete CDR3 reads CASSQGSGAGNTLYF. V and J are TRBV5 and TRBJ1-3; D unresolved. The read ends 1 residue shy of where the CDR3 ends; the end is completed using the germline J gene. Germline V gives CDR1 LGHNA, CDR2 YNLKQL (reference sequence). This CDR3 comprises 15 residues. The V end was cut by 1 base, the J end by 2 bases, with 9 bases between.